One sample yielded the 8 T cell receptor beta chains listed below, sequenced in a study of blood T cells in healthy people across ages. A second PCR of about 7 to 11 cycles used a sample-barcoded 5' primer and a J-beta primer mix. TCRdb redid the calling of the 5' RACE reads with MiXCR, one entry per CDR3 protein. The sample lists about 680,000 distinct CDR3 sequences, 49% occurring once. The sequenced sample was blood. Receptors originate from a woman aged 55-69 years in good health.

The chain carries TRBV20-1 and TRBJ2-2; TRBD2 agrees at 11 bases. CDR1 DFQATT and CDR2 SNEGSKA come from the germline V gene (reference sequence). The V segment lost 5 bases and the J segment 3 bases; nucleotides outside the gene matches: 8. The CDR3 loop spans 16 amino acids. CDR3 amino acids: CSAGLGGLADTGELFF. The CDR3 nucleotides read TGCAGTGCTGGACTGGGGGGACTAGCGGACACCGGGGAGCTGTTTTTT.

This clonotype was counted a few times. This chain's CDR3 is CASSPLRPGTSGVYNEQFF. The DNA of the CDR3 is TGTGCCAGCAGCCCACTTCGTCCCGGGACTAGCGGAGTCTACAATGAGCAGTTCTTC. V gene TRBV7-9 combines with J gene TRBJ2-1, with 11 bases fitting TRBD2. The CDR3 sequence is 19 residues long. CDR1 and CDR2 from the germline V gene are SEHNR and FQNEAQ (reference sequence). V was clipped by 5 bases and J by 3 bases; unmatched bases: 15.

The chain joins TRBV4-3 to TRBJ2-7; TRBD2 matches 12 bases. V was clipped by 2 bases and J by 3 bases; unmatched bases: 2. The CDR3 loop spans 15 amino acids. Germline V CDR1 and CDR2: LGHNA, YSLEER. This chain's CDR3 is CASSQLLAGGYEQYF. DNA of the CDR3: TGCGCCAGCAGCCAATTACTAGCGGGGGGCTACGAGCAGTACTTC.

The chain carries TRBV29-1 and TRBJ2-7; TRBD2 matches at 7 bases. The CDR3 covers 13 residues. CDR1 and CDR2 (germline): SQVTM, ANQGSEA. The V gene end was trimmed by 4 bases and the J gene end by 7 bases; junction bases not matched to a gene: 10. In nucleotides, the CDR3 is TGCAGCGTTGCTGGCGGGAGTTGGTATGAGCAGTACTTC. This gives the protein CSVAGGSWYEQYF.

J is TRBJ2-4 and V is TRBV20-1, with 7 bases lining up with TRBD1. The last part of the DNA fits TRBJ2-7 better; the J call may be wrong. CDR3 length equals 16 residues. Per germline, CDR1 DFQATT and CDR2 SNEGSKA (reference sequence). The CDR3 DNA is TGCAGTGCTAGGGGACCCCCTAGACAGGGAGTCCACGAGCAGTACTTC. It yields the protein CSARGPPRQGVHEQYF.

V and J are TRBV28 and TRBJ1-5; tentatively, D is TRBD1 (5 bases). The V end lost 6 bases, the J end lost 5 bases, and 14 bases lay between the germline ends. This CDR3 is built from 14 residues. Germline CDR1 and CDR2: MDHEN and SYDVKM. In DNA form, the CDR3 reads TGTGCCAGCAGCCGGTGGCAGGGACATCAGCCCCAGCATTTT. This gives the protein CASSRWQGHQPQHF.

The V and J genes are TRBV5-8 and TRBJ2-5, with 9 bases aligning to TRBD1. The germline CDR1 and CDR2 sequences are SGHTS and YDEGEE. The junction had 10 bases not matched to a gene; V was cut back by 5 bases and J by 5 bases. The CDR3 is 15 amino acids. In DNA, the CDR3 is TGTGCCAGCAGTCTCACACAGGGGGCGCGGGAGACCCAGTACTTC. This gives the protein CASSLTQGARETQYF.

V and J are TRBV20-1 and TRBJ2-3, with a possible D match to TRBD1 (7 bases). Germline V gene data show CDR1 as DFQATT and CDR2 as SNEGSKA (reference sequence). The CDR3 extends over 15 amino acids. V lost 2 bases to trimming and J lost 0 bases, with 12 bases between them. CDR3 in amino acids: CSARTRGTSTDTQYF. The DNA for the CDR3 is TGCAGTGCTAGAACCAGGGGGACTAGCACAGATACGCAGTATTTT.